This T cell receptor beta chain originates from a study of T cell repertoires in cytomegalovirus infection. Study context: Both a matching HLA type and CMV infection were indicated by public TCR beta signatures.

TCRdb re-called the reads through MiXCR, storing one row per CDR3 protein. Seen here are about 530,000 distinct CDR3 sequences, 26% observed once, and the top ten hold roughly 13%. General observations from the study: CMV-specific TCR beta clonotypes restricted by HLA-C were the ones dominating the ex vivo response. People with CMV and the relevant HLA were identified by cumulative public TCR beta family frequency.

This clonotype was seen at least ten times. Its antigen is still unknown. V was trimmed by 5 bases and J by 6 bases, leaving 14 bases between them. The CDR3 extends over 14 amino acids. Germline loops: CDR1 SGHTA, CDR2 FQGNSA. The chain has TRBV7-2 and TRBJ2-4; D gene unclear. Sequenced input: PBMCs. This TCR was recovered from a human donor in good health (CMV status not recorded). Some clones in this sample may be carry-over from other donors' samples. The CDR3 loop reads CASSAPSERNIQYF. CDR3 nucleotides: TGTGCCAGCAGCGCCCCTTCTGAAAGAAACATTCAGTACTTC.